Shown below are 8 T cell receptor beta chains from a single sample sequenced in a study of T cell clones after liver transplantation. Libraries were prepared by immunoSEQ multiplex PCR; TCRdb keeps only in-frame clonotypes and omits some of them. The sample yields some 120,000 clones, about nine tenths seen once. The source material was CD4+ T cells from blood, sampled 12 months after liver transplant. These receptors were obtained from a human patient who received a liver transplant. The graft donor may have given rise to some T cells.

The chain couples TRBV2 to TRBJ2-7; TRBD1 is a possible D gene (5 bases). The CDR3 totals 12 residues. The germline CDR1 and CDR2 sequences are SNHLY and FYNNEI. Trimming stripped 6 bases from V and 4 bases from J, with 10 bases between. As DNA, the CDR3 is TGTGCCAGCAGATCCTACAGGTACGAGCAGTACTTC. It specifies CASRSYRYEQYF.

The chain joins TRBV28 to TRBJ2-3; TRBD1 agrees at 7 bases. V gave up 5 bases and J gave up 3 bases; unmatched junction bases: 5. The germline V gene encodes CDR1 MDHEN and CDR2 SYDVKM. The CDR3 sequence is 14 residues long. The CDR3: CASSPRDRTDTQYF. CDR3 in DNA: TGTGCCAGCAGTCCCAGGGACAGAACAGATACGCAGTATTTT.

The chain employs TRBV5-8 and TRBJ1-3; D gene unclear. The CDR3 loop spans 16 amino acids. Germline-derived CDR1 and CDR2 are SGHTS and YDEGEE. Trimming removed 0 bases from V and 0 bases from J, with 10 bases in between. CDR3 loop: CASSLGLQSSGNTIYF. The CDR3 nucleotides are TGTGCCAGCAGCTTGGGTCTACAGAGCTCTGGAAACACCATATATTTT. The full variable domain, rest sourced from reference TRBV5-8 and TRBJ1-3, is EAGVTQSPTHLIKTRGQQATLRCSPISGHTSVYWYQQALGLGLQFLLWYDEGEERNRGNFPPRFSGRQFPNYSSELNVNALELEDSALYLCASSLGLQSSGNTIYFGEGSWLTVV.

Here the CDR3 DNA reads TGTGCCAGCAGCTCCACTAGCACAGATACGCAGTATTTT. It specifies CASSSTSTDTQYF. V and J are TRBV5-6 and TRBJ2-3; D is undetermined. This CDR3 region has 13 residues. Germline CDR1 and CDR2: SGHDT and YYEEEE. V was clipped by 3 bases and J by 0 bases, with 5 bases between them.

A few counts support this clone. The rearrangement uses TRBV21-1 and TRBJ2-7. TRBV21-1 is noted as a pseudogene. This CDR3 comprises 16 residues. CDR3 in amino acids: CASSNPMRQGPYEQYF. In DNA form, the CDR3 reads TGTGCCAGCAGCAATCCTATGCGGCAGGGACCTTACGAGCAGTACTTC.

This clone occurred once. The chain uses TRBV28 and TRBJ2-7; 9 nucleotides align to TRBD1. The ends lost 6 bases at V and 6 bases at J; junction bases unmatched: 9. The length of the CDR3 is 14 residues. Germline assignment: CDR1 MDHEN and CDR2 SYDVKM. DNA of the CDR3: TGTGCCAGCAGCTCAGGGACAGGGCTCGCCGAGCAGTACTTC. As protein: CASSSGTGLAEQYF.

This clone was counted a single time. The chain uses TRBV10-3 and TRBJ2-1, with D unresolved. Per the germline V gene, CDR1 is ENHRY and CDR2 is SYGVKD. Trimming shortened V by 6 bases and J by 1 base, and 13 bases separated the two germline ends. The CDR3 is 15 residues long. The DNA for the CDR3 is TGTGCCATCAGACAAGACGCTAGTTCCTACAATGAGCAGTTCTTC. Translated: CAIRQDASSYNEQFF.

The chain employs TRBV2 and TRBJ2-1, with D possibly TRBD2 on 6 matching bases. With 8 bases removed from V and 3 bases from J, the gap between germline ends came to 17 bases. The germline V gene encodes CDR1 SNHLY and CDR2 FYNNEI. The CDR3 consists of 15 residues. The CDR3 DNA sequence: TGTGCCAGCTTGGGTGGGACGGGAGTCTACAATGAGCAGTTCTTC. Translating it yields CASLGGTGVYNEQFF.